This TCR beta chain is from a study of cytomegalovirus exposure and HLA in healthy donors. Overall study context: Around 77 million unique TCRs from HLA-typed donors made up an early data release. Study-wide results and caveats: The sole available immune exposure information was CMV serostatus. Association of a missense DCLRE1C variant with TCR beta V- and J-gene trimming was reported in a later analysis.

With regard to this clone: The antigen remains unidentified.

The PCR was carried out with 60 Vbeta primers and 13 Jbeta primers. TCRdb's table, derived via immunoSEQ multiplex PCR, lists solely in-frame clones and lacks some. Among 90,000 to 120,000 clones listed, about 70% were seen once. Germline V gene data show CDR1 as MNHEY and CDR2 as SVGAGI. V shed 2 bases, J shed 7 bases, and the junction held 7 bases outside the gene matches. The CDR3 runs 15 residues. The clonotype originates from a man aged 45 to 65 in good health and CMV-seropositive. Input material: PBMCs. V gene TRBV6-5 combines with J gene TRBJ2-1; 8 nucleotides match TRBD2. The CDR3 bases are TGTGCCAGCAGTTACACTAGCGGTAGTACTAATGAGCAGTTCTTC. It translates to CASSYTSGSTNEQFF.